The 8 T cell receptor beta chains below were found in one sample sequenced in a study of PD-L1 blockade in urothelial cancer. Using immunoSEQ multiplex PCR, the repertoire was profiled, and TCRdb retains in-frame clones only, with some absent. The table has approximately 52,000 clones, 77% seen once. Sequencing used PBMCs, obtained around atezolizumab (anti-PD-L1) treatment. All receptors derive from a man in his 70s with urothelial cancer.

The chain combines TRBV19 with TRBJ2-1; 7 bases agree with TRBD2. Trimming cost V 2 bases and J 5 bases; bases outside gene matches: 6. This CDR3 comprises 15 residues. Germline V gene lookup returns CDR1 LNHDA and CDR2 SQIVND (reference sequence). The CDR3 protein is CASSIRAGANNEQFF. The CDR3 bases are TGTGCCAGTAGTATAAGGGCGGGAGCGAACAATGAGCAGTTCTTC.

V usage is TRBV4-3 and J usage is TRBJ2-5; 10 bases map to TRBD1. The length of the CDR3 is 15 residues. The germline V gene encodes CDR1 LGHNA and CDR2 YSLEER. The junction had 7 bases not matched to a gene; V was cut back by 5 bases and J by 4 bases. CDR3 DNA: TGCGCCAGCAGCTCCGGACAGGGGGATGCAGAGACCCAGTACTTC. Protein sequence: CASSSGQGDAETQYF.

The chain links TRBV6-6 to TRBJ2-5; a weak D match, TRBD1 (6 bases). The CDR3 has 16 amino acids. The germline gives CDR1 MNHNY, CDR2 SVGAGI (reference sequence). Trimming cost V 6 bases and J 7 bases, with 24 bases left between them. CDR3 loop: CASSPWDIGESGTQYF. The DNA for the CDR3 is TGTGCCAGCAGCCCCTGGGACATTGGAGAGTCGGGGACCCAGTACTTC.

The rearrangement links TRBV4-2 to TRBJ2-7; D ambiguous. V was trimmed by 3 bases and J by 0 bases, leaving 21 bases between them. CDR3 length equals 18 residues. Looked up from germline, CDR1 is LGHNA and CDR2 is YNFKEQ. Written as DNA, the CDR3 is TGTGCCAGCAGCCAGACCCCCTCCTTTGCGGCGAGCTCCTACGAGCAGTACTTC. It is translated as CASSQTPSFAASSYEQYF.

The chain has TRBV5-6 and TRBJ2-2; 8 nucleotides line up with TRBD2. In germline, CDR1 is SGHDT, CDR2 YYEEEE. CDR3 length: 14 residues. V lost 2 bases, J lost 6 bases, and 3 bases stayed unmatched. CDR3 bases: TGTGCCAGCAGCTTAAGCGGGGGAGCCGGGGAGCTGTTTTTT. Amino acid sequence: CASSLSGGAGELFF.

The chain combines TRBV14 with TRBJ2-5; D is unresolved. This CDR3 region has 15 residues. From germline, CDR1 is SGHDN and CDR2 FVKESK. V was shortened by 0 bases and J by 2 bases, with 10 bases between the two germline ends. Here the CDR3 DNA reads TGTGCCAGCAGCCAAGATCTTGCAGGACAAGAGACCCAGTACTTC. The encoded protein is CASSQDLAGQETQYF.

The genes are TRBV2 and TRBJ2-2, with 8 bases fitting TRBD1. This CDR3 is 15 amino acids long. The germline V gene has CDR1 SNHLY and CDR2 FYNNEI. J gave up 0 bases and V 9 bases, and 6 bases lay outside the gene matches. CDR3: CASTGGQTNTGELFF. The CDR3, as DNA: TGTGCCAGTACAGGGGGGCAAACGAACACCGGGGAGCTGTTTTTT.

The chain is built from TRBV6-1 and TRBJ1-2; TRBD1 is a possible D gene (5 bases). CDR3 length: 14 residues. Germline CDR1 and CDR2: MNHNS and SASEGT. V gave up 4 bases and J gave up 4 bases, with 13 bases separating them. The CDR3, as DNA: TGTGCCAGCAGTGGGACCGACAGAAGCTATGGCTACACCTTC. Amino acid sequence: CASSGTDRSYGYTF.